Listed below are T cell receptor beta chains from one sample, sequenced in a study of cytomegalovirus exposure and HLA in healthy donors. Clones were read by immunoSEQ multiplex PCR, and TCRdb kept only the in-frame ones, dropping some. The data contain tens of thousands of clones, about four fifths of them singletons. Material: PBMCs. The receptors were gathered from a middle-aged woman in good health and CMV-seropositive. Each CDR3 is given with its conserved first and last residue. A D gene is named only where the DNA matches it firmly. Clone size, where shown, is once, few, many, or a class for clones that have expanded.

clone_size: once
j_call: TRBJ1-3
v_call: TRBV18
d_call: NA
cdr3_length: 19
cdr3_aa: CASSPLDFISGVSGNTIYF
cdr3_nt: TGTGCCAGCTCACCACTCGACTTTATCTCGGGAGTCTCTGGAAACACCATATATTTT

clone_size: NA
j_call: TRBJ2-7
v_call: TRBV23-1
d_call: NA
cdr3_length: 20
cdr3_aa: CASSQSRPPPGTTPEYEQYF
cdr3_nt: TGCGCCAGCAGTCAATCGCGACCCCCCCCCGGGACAACGCCAGAGTACGAGCAGTACTTC

clone_size: few
j_call: TRBJ1-3
v_call: TRBV27
d_call: NA
cdr3_length: 16
cdr3_aa: CASSLSSRATGNTIYF
cdr3_nt: TGTGCCAGCAGTTTATCGAGCAGGGCGACTGGAAACACCATATATTTT

clone_size: NA
j_call: TRBJ2-5
v_call: TRBV5-1
d_call: TRBD2
cdr3_length: 16
cdr3_aa: CASSLGGGGFQETQYF
cdr3_nt: TGCGCCAGCAGCTTAGGTGGCGGGGGGTTCCAAGAGACCCAGTACTTC

clone_size: NA
j_call: TRBJ2-7
v_call: TRBV11-2
d_call: TRBD1
cdr3_length: 15
cdr3_aa: CASSLSGQGGLEQYF
cdr3_nt: TGTGCCAGCAGCTTATCGGGACAGGGTGGTCTCGAGCAGTACTTC

clone_size: NA
j_call: TRBJ2-7
v_call: TRBV19
d_call: TRBD2
cdr3_length: 14
cdr3_aa: CASRAGTRSYEQYF
cdr3_nt: TGTGCCAGTAGGGCGGGGACTAGAAGCTACGAGCAGTACTTC

clone_size: NA
j_call: TRBJ2-3
v_call: TRBV9
d_call: TRBD2
cdr3_length: 15
cdr3_aa: CASSVRAGVLDTQYF
cdr3_nt: TGTGCCAGCAGCGTAAGAGCGGGGGTGTTAGATACGCAGTATTTT

clone_size: NA
j_call: TRBJ1-2
v_call: TRBV7-9
d_call: TRBD1
cdr3_length: 16
cdr3_aa: CASSLSGTGGQEGYTF
cdr3_nt: TGTGCCAGCAGCTTAAGCGGGACAGGGGGGCAGGAGGGCTACACCTTC

clone_size: NA
j_call: TRBJ2-4
v_call: TRBV7-3
d_call: NA
cdr3_length: 14
cdr3_aa: CASSLTGPGDFAYF
cdr3_nt: TGTGCCAGCAGCTTAACGGGCCCTGGGGACTTCGCGTACTTC

clone_size: NA
j_call: TRBJ1-1
v_call: TRBV5-5
d_call: NA
cdr3_length: 14
cdr3_aa: CASSLAAYNTEAFF
cdr3_nt: TGTGCCAGCAGCTTGGCTGCCTACAACACTGAAGCTTTCTTT

clone_size: NA
j_call: TRBJ1-3
v_call: TRBV21-1
d_call: NA
cdr3_length: 15
cdr3_aa: CASSERVNTGNTIYF
cdr3_nt: TGTGCCAGCAGCGAGAGGGTCAATACTGGAAACACCATATATTTT

clone_size: few
j_call: TRBJ2-1
v_call: TRBV7-2
d_call: NA
cdr3_length: 16
cdr3_aa: CASSLPGGDAGNEQFF
cdr3_nt: TGTGCCAGCAGCTTACCAGGCGGGGACGCGGGGAATGAGCAGTTCTTC

clone_size: NA
j_call: TRBJ1-1
v_call: TRBV5-8
d_call: NA
cdr3_length: 12
cdr3_aa: CASSPRGTEAFF
cdr3_nt: TGTGCCAGCAGCCCGAGGGGGACTGAAGCTTTCTTT

clone_size: NA
j_call: TRBJ2-7
v_call: TRBV5-1
d_call: TRBD2
cdr3_length: 16
cdr3_aa: CASSRDSGSPPYEQYF
cdr3_nt: TGCGCCAGCAGCCGAGATAGCGGGAGTCCTCCCTACGAGCAGTACTTC

clone_size: NA
j_call: TRBJ2-1
v_call: TRBV6-6
d_call: NA
cdr3_length: 14
cdr3_aa: CASSWRGYSDEQFF
cdr3_nt: TGTGCCAGCAGTTGGAGGGGTTATAGCGATGAGCAGTTCTTC

clone_size: NA
j_call: TRBJ2-5
v_call: TRBV7-7
d_call: TRBD1
cdr3_length: 15
cdr3_aa: CASSLGTGGQETQYF
cdr3_nt: TGTGCTAGCAGCTTAGGGACAGGGGGTCAAGAGACCCAGTACTTC

clone_size: NA
j_call: TRBJ2-6
v_call: TRBV7-9
d_call: NA
cdr3_length: 16
cdr3_aa: CASSSTGGDGVGVLTF
cdr3_nt: TGTGCCAGCAGCTCCACAGGGGGGGACGGGGTCGGCGTCCTGACTTTC

clone_size: NA
j_call: TRBJ1-2
v_call: TRBV7-9
d_call: TRBD1
cdr3_length: 16
cdr3_aa: CASSFGTGSVIDGYTF
cdr3_nt: TGTGCCAGCAGCTTCGGGACAGGGAGCGTAATCGATGGCTACACCTTC

clone_size: NA
j_call: TRBJ2-1
v_call: TRBV30
d_call: NA
cdr3_length: 17
cdr3_aa: CAWSVLSLGVEYNEQFF
cdr3_nt: TGTGCCTGGAGTGTACTGTCCTTGGGCGTCGAATACAATGAGCAGTTCTTC

clone_size: NA
j_call: TRBJ2-1
v_call: TRBV4-1
d_call: TRBD1
cdr3_length: 18
cdr3_aa: CASSQEGVRDSSYNEQFF
cdr3_nt: TGCGCCAGCAGCCAAGAAGGGGTACGGGACAGCTCCTACAATGAGCAGTTCTTC

clone_size: NA
j_call: TRBJ1-1
v_call: TRBV9
d_call: TRBD1
cdr3_length: 15
cdr3_aa: CASSVQGALGTEAFF
cdr3_nt: TGTGCCAGCAGCGTCCAGGGGGCGCTTGGTACTGAAGCTTTCTTT

clone_size: NA
j_call: TRBJ2-1
v_call: TRBV5-1
d_call: NA
cdr3_length: 16
cdr3_aa: CASSFLGGVLMNEQFF
cdr3_nt: TGCGCCAGCAGCTTTTTAGGGGGAGTATTGATGAATGAGCAGTTCTTC

clone_size: NA
j_call: TRBJ2-7
v_call: TRBV27
d_call: NA
cdr3_length: 13
cdr3_aa: CASSRSGSYEQYF
cdr3_nt: TGTGCCAGCAGCCGCTCAGGTTCCTACGAGCAGTACTTC

clone_size: NA
j_call: TRBJ1-1
v_call: TRBV15
d_call: NA
cdr3_length: 15
cdr3_aa: CATSRDRAGGTEAFF
cdr3_nt: TGTGCCACCAGCAGAGATAGGGCCGGGGGGACTGAAGCTTTCTTT

clone_size: NA
j_call: TRBJ2-7
v_call: TRBV29-1
d_call: TRBD2
cdr3_length: 14
cdr3_aa: CSVGAAGVLYEQYF
cdr3_nt: TGCAGCGTTGGTGCGGCGGGGGTGCTCTACGAGCAGTACTTC

clone_size: NA
j_call: TRBJ1-1
v_call: TRBV29-1
d_call: TRBD1
cdr3_length: 13
cdr3_aa: CSVSDRVAAEAFF
cdr3_nt: TGCAGCGTCTCTGACAGGGTAGCGGCTGAAGCTTTCTTT

clone_size: NA
j_call: TRBJ1-2
v_call: TRBV30
d_call: TRBD1
cdr3_length: 13
cdr3_aa: CAWSVDRGNRYTF
cdr3_nt: TGTGCCTGGAGTGTAGACAGGGGTAATCGCTACACCTTC

clone_size: NA
j_call: TRBJ2-1
v_call: TRBV28
d_call: TRBD2
cdr3_length: 14
cdr3_aa: CASSFLADYNEQFF
cdr3_nt: TGTGCCAGCAGTTTTCTAGCGGACTACAATGAGCAGTTCTTC

clone_size: NA
j_call: TRBJ2-3
v_call: TRBV30
d_call: TRBD1
cdr3_length: 15
cdr3_aa: CAWSQQTGFADTQYF
cdr3_nt: TGTGCCTGGAGTCAACAGACAGGGTTCGCAGATACGCAGTATTTT

clone_size: NA
j_call: TRBJ1-1
v_call: TRBV19
d_call: TRBD1
cdr3_length: 14
cdr3_aa: CASSTGQGVTEAFF
cdr3_nt: TGTGCCAGTAGTACAGGACAGGGCGTAACTGAAGCTTTCTTT

clone_size: NA
j_call: TRBJ2-7
v_call: TRBV4-1
d_call: NA
cdr3_length: 15
cdr3_aa: CASSQDHRRSYEQYF
cdr3_nt: TGCGCCAGCAGCCAAGACCACAGGAGATCCTACGAGCAGTACTTC

clone_size: NA
j_call: TRBJ2-7
v_call: TRBV6-5
d_call: NA
cdr3_length: 12
cdr3_aa: CASSYNRYEQYF
cdr3_nt: TGTGCCAGCAGTTATAATCGCTACGAGCAGTACTTC

clone_size: few
j_call: TRBJ2-3
v_call: TRBV7-2
d_call: TRBD1
cdr3_length: 13
cdr3_aa: CASSPRQGNTQYF
cdr3_nt: TGTGCCAGCAGCCCGCGACAGGGAAATACGCAGTATTTT

clone_size: NA
j_call: TRBJ2-7
v_call: TRBV19
d_call: TRBD1
cdr3_length: 15
cdr3_aa: CASSTPGQGFDEQYF
cdr3_nt: TGTGCCAGTAGTACCCCCGGACAGGGGTTCGACGAGCAGTACTTC

clone_size: NA
j_call: TRBJ1-1
v_call: TRBV4-1
d_call: NA
cdr3_length: 12
cdr3_aa: CASSQSAGGAFF
cdr3_nt: TGCGCCAGCAGCCAATCCGCGGGAGGCGCTTTCTTT

clone_size: NA
j_call: TRBJ1-3
v_call: TRBV6-5
d_call: TRBD1
cdr3_length: 14
cdr3_aa: CASSTGVSGNTIYF
cdr3_nt: TGTGCCAGCAGTACAGGGGTCTCTGGAAACACCATATATTTT

clone_size: NA
j_call: TRBJ1-2
v_call: TRBV29-1
d_call: NA
cdr3_length: 13
cdr3_aa: CSVEDQGFYGYTF
cdr3_nt: TGCAGCGTTGAAGATCAGGGATTCTATGGCTACACCTTC

clone_size: NA
j_call: TRBJ2-1
v_call: TRBV5-1
d_call: TRBD2
cdr3_length: 17
cdr3_aa: CASSPLGISGSYNEQFF
cdr3_nt: TGCGCCAGCAGCCCTCTCGGGATTAGCGGGAGTTACAATGAGCAGTTCTTC

clone_size: once
j_call: TRBJ1-4
v_call: TRBV6-1
d_call: NA
cdr3_length: 14
cdr3_aa: CASRSTSANEKLFF
cdr3_nt: TGTGCCAGCAGATCGACATCAGCTAATGAAAAACTGTTTTTT

clone_size: NA
j_call: TRBJ1-4
v_call: TRBV6-5
d_call: TRBD1
cdr3_length: 15
cdr3_aa: CASSLLGTGDEKLFF
cdr3_nt: TGTGCCAGCAGTCTACTCGGGACAGGGGACGAAAAACTGTTTTTT

clone_size: NA
j_call: TRBJ2-1
v_call: TRBV10-2
d_call: TRBD2
cdr3_length: 16
cdr3_aa: CASSEFAGGPYNEQFF
cdr3_nt: TGCGCCAGCAGTGAGTTTGCGGGAGGCCCCTACAATGAGCAGTTCTTC

clone_size: NA
j_call: TRBJ2-1
v_call: TRBV29-1
d_call: NA
cdr3_length: 11
cdr3_aa: CSARGPNEQFF
cdr3_nt: TGCAGCGCGCGGGGACCCAATGAGCAGTTCTTC

clone_size: NA
j_call: TRBJ2-5
v_call: TRBV11-1
d_call: NA
cdr3_length: 13
cdr3_aa: CASSFSGVETQYF
cdr3_nt: TGTGCCAGCAGCTTCTCGGGAGTAGAGACCCAGTACTTC

clone_size: NA
j_call: TRBJ2-2
v_call: TRBV28
d_call: TRBD2
cdr3_length: 16
cdr3_aa: CASSSSGRANTGELFF
cdr3_nt: TGTGCCAGCAGTTCTAGCGGGAGGGCGAACACCGGGGAGCTGTTTTTT

clone_size: NA
j_call: TRBJ1-1
v_call: TRBV15
d_call: TRBD1
cdr3_length: 14
cdr3_aa: CATSRWTGQGEAFF
cdr3_nt: TGTGCCACCAGCAGGTGGACAGGGCAAGGGGAAGCTTTCTTT

clone_size: NA
j_call: TRBJ2-5
v_call: TRBV9
d_call: NA
cdr3_length: 15
cdr3_aa: CASSVARGPLETQYF
cdr3_nt: TGTGCCAGCAGCGTAGCGCGGGGGCCCCTGGAGACCCAGTACTTC

clone_size: NA
j_call: TRBJ1-2
v_call: TRBV28
d_call: NA
cdr3_length: 14
cdr3_aa: CASSPPLPPYGYTF
cdr3_nt: TGTGCCAGCAGCCCTCCCCTTCCCCCCTATGGCTACACCTTC

clone_size: NA
j_call: TRBJ1-5
v_call: TRBV9
d_call: TRBD1
cdr3_length: 15
cdr3_aa: CASSVGGQVNQPQHF
cdr3_nt: TGTGCCAGCAGCGTAGGGGGACAGGTCAATCAGCCCCAGCATTTT

clone_size: NA
j_call: TRBJ1-5
v_call: TRBV30
d_call: NA
cdr3_length: 13
cdr3_aa: CAWSGTRNQPQHF
cdr3_nt: TGTGCCTGGAGTGGGACACGCAATCAGCCCCAGCATTTT

clone_size: NA
j_call: TRBJ1-5
v_call: TRBV7-2
d_call: NA
cdr3_length: 13
cdr3_aa: CASTPRGGQPQHF
cdr3_nt: TGTGCCAGCACCCCCCGGGGTGGGCAGCCCCAGCATTTT

clone_size: NA
j_call: TRBJ2-7
v_call: TRBV6-5
d_call: NA
cdr3_length: 15
cdr3_aa: CASSLGHNPLYEQYF
cdr3_nt: TGTGCCAGCAGTCTAGGACATAACCCCCTCTACGAGCAGTACTTC

clone_size: few
j_call: TRBJ2-1
v_call: TRBV5-1
d_call: TRBD1
cdr3_length: 15
cdr3_aa: CASSLGQGSNNEQFF
cdr3_nt: TGCGCCAGCAGCTTGGGACAGGGGAGCAACAATGAGCAGTTCTTC

clone_size: once
j_call: TRBJ1-1
v_call: TRBV11-3
d_call: TRBD1
cdr3_length: 14
cdr3_aa: CASSPRQGVTEAFF
cdr3_nt: TGTGCCAGCAGCCCCAGACAGGGGGTGACTGAAGCTTTCTTT

clone_size: NA
j_call: TRBJ1-5
v_call: TRBV19
d_call: NA
cdr3_length: 16
cdr3_aa: CASSIALQFSNQPQHF
cdr3_nt: TGTGCCAGTAGTATAGCCCTACAGTTTAGCAATCAGCCCCAGCATTTT

clone_size: NA
j_call: TRBJ1-4
v_call: TRBV6-5
d_call: NA
cdr3_length: 14
cdr3_aa: CASSRGQLNEKLFF
cdr3_nt: TGTGCCAGCAGCCGCGGACAGCTTAATGAAAAACTGTTTTTT